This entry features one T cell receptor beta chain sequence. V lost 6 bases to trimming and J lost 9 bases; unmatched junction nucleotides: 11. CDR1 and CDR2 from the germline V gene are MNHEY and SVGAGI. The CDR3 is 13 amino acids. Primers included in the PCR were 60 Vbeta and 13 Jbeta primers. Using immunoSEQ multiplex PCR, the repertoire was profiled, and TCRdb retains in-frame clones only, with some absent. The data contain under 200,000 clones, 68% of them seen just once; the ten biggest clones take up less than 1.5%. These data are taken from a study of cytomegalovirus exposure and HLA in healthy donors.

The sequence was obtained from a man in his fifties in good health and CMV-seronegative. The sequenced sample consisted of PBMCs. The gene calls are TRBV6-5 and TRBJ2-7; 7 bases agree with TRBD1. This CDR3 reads CASRGQTYPTQYF. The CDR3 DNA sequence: TGTGCCAGCAGGGGACAGACATATCCTACGCAGTACTTC.